Listed below are T cell receptor beta chains from one sample, sequenced in a study of lymphopenia after photon versus proton radiotherapy. The method was immunoSEQ multiplex PCR; TCRdb's version includes in-frame clones alone and lacks a portion of them. The sample lists tens of thousands of clones; over 85% were seen once. This material consisted of peripheral blood, taken from a patient treated with photon-based radiotherapy. These receptors all stem from a woman in her forties or fifties with cholangiocarcinoma. Each CDR3 is given with its conserved first and last residue. D genes are given only for firm matches. Not all rows give a size; the values are once, few, many and, for expanded clones, a class.

v_call,clone_size,j_call,d_call,cdr3_aa,cdr3_nt
TRBV28,.,TRBJ1-1,.,CASSLRAGEAFF,TGTGCCAGCAGTTTAAGGGCAGGGGAAGCTTTCTTT
TRBV5-1,.,TRBJ2-2,.,CASSRQGTGELFF,TGCGCCAGCAGCCGTCAGGGGACCGGGGAGCTGTTTTTT
TRBV19,.,TRBJ1-2,.,CASSTEQGNYGYTF,TGTGCCAGTAGTACCGAACAGGGAAACTATGGCTACACCTTC
TRBV7-9,.,TRBJ1-2,TRBD1,CASSPGQGAWGGYTF,TGTGCCAGCAGCCCTGGGCAGGGGGCCTGGGGTGGCTACACCTTC
TRBV28,.,TRBJ2-1,.,CASSSPPRNEQFF,TGTGCCAGCAGCTCCCCCCCACGTAATGAGCAGTTCTTC
TRBV4-3,.,TRBJ1-2,TRBD1,CASSQGETGAYGYTF,TGCGCCAGCAGCCAGGGTGAGACAGGGGCCTATGGCTACACCTTC
TRBV5-1,once,TRBJ2-5,TRBD2,CASSDVQRGRETQYF,TGCGCCAGCAGCGACGTCCAGCGGGGCAGAGAGACCCAGTACTTC
TRBV30,.,TRBJ1-2,TRBD1,CACSRDRPNGYTF,TGTGCCTGCTCACGGGACAGGCCTAATGGCTACACCTTC
TRBV27,once,TRBJ2-1,.,CASSFRPFSTFPQFF,TGTGCCAGCAGTTTCCGACCTTTCTCTACCTTCCCGCAGTTCTTC
TRBV11-2,.,TRBJ1-1,.,CASSLGYREGTEAFF,TGTGCCAGCAGCTTAGGTTACAGGGAGGGGACTGAAGCTTTCTTT
TRBV6-6,.,TRBJ2-7,.,CASSYGGRDEQYF,TGTGCCAGCAGTTATGGGGGCCGGGACGAGCAGTACTTC
TRBV7-2,.,TRBJ2-1,.,CASSSGGGNYNEQFF,TGTGCCAGCAGCTCAGGGGGGGGTAATTACAATGAGCAGTTCTTC
TRBV5-1,.,TRBJ2-2,.,CASSLEGGNTGELFF,TGCGCCAGCAGCTTGGAAGGGGGGAACACCGGGGAGCTGTTTTTT
TRBV7-2,.,TRBJ2-5,.,CASSLTRGQETQYF,TGTGCCAGCAGCTTAACCCGAGGCCAAGAGACCCAGTACTTC
TRBV7-2,.,TRBJ2-7,TRBD2,CASSLASGGKTYEQYF,TGTGCCAGCAGCTTAGCTAGCGGGGGGAAAACCTACGAGCAGTACTTC
TRBV5-1,.,TRBJ2-2,TRBD1,CASSRQGDNTGELFF,TGCGCCAGCAGCAGACAGGGGGATAACACCGGGGAGCTGTTTTTT
TRBV7-2,.,TRBJ1-5,TRBD1,CASSSGQQDQPQHF,TGTGCCAGCAGCTCGGGACAGCAGGATCAGCCCCAGCATTTT
TRBV5-4,.,TRBJ1-2,.,CASSATGQVLNGYTF,TGTGCCAGCAGCGCAACAGGGCAGGTATTGAATGGCTACACCTTC
TRBV6-5,.,TRBJ1-1,TRBD1,CASNPRQGRTEAFF,TGTGCCAGCAACCCACGACAGGGACGGACTGAAGCTTTCTTT
TRBV5-1,.,TRBJ1-4,.,CASSLSSGGNEKLFF,TGCGCCAGCAGCCTTTCTTCCGGGGGAAATGAAAAACTGTTTTTT
TRBV6-6,.,TRBJ1-5,.,CASSYKQGSQPQHF,TGTGCCAGCAGTTACAAACAGGGTAGCCAGCCCCAGCATTTT
TRBV19,.,TRBJ2-2,TRBD2,CASNQRASGAANTGELFF,TGTGCCAGTAACCAACGGGCTAGCGGGGCCGCGAACACCGGGGAGCTGTTTTTT
TRBV4-3,.,TRBJ1-5,.,CASSQEGIGSRYQPQHF,TGCGCCAGCAGCCAAGAGGGAATCGGATCCAGGTATCAGCCCCAGCATTTT
TRBV11-2,.,TRBJ2-7,.,CASSFDRLGFEQYF,TGTGCCAGCAGCTTTGATCGGCTTGGTTTCGAGCAGTACTTC
TRBV30,once,TRBJ1-1,.,CALERGPNTEAFF,TGTGCTTTGGAGAGGGGCCCGAACACTGAAGCTTTCTTT
TRBV7-9,.,TRBJ2-7,TRBD1,CASSLVGQGYEQYF,TGTGCCAGCAGCTTAGTTGGACAGGGGTACGAGCAGTACTTC
TRBV28,.,TRBJ2-3,.,CASSLSPRRDTQYF,TGTGCCAGCAGTTTATCGCCTCGACGGGATACGCAGTATTTT
TRBV7-2,once,TRBJ2-1,TRBD2,CASSGQGPTSGYNEQFF,TGTGCCAGCAGCGGACAAGGACCGACTAGCGGGTACAATGAGCAGTTCTTC
TRBV2,.,TRBJ2-5,.,CASRPQETQYF,TGTGCCAGCAGGCCCCAAGAGACCCAGTACTTC
TRBV11-2,.,TRBJ2-7,TRBD2,CASSSGTSGGTTYEQYF,TGTGCCAGCAGCTCTGGGACTAGCGGGGGGACAACCTACGAGCAGTACTTC
TRBV4-3,.,TRBJ2-1,.,CASSEGESSYNEQFF,TGCGCCAGCAGCGAGGGCGAAAGCTCCTACAATGAGCAGTTCTTC
TRBV6-5,.,TRBJ1-1,TRBD1,CASRLEGTGKRQAFF,TGTGCCAGCAGATTAGAGGGGACAGGGAAACGGCAAGCTTTCTTT
TRBV6-5,.,TRBJ1-6,TRBD1,CVSSYAGQPYNSPLHF,TGTGTCAGCAGTTACGCGGGACAGCCCTATAATTCACCCCTCCACTTT
TRBV6-1,.,TRBJ1-2,TRBD1,CASSERLPGQGRAYGYTF,TGTGCCAGCAGTGAAAGGTTGCCAGGACAGGGGAGAGCCTATGGCTACACCTTC
TRBV28,.,TRBJ1-5,.,CASSRINSNQPQHF,TGTGCCAGCAGTAGGATAAATAGCAATCAGCCCCAGCATTTT
TRBV10-3,.,TRBJ1-2,TRBD1,CAISEPGQGDYGYTF,TGTGCCATCAGTGAGCCGGGACAGGGGGACTATGGCTACACCTTC
TRBV19,.,TRBJ1-5,.,CASSIRGGGVDSNQPQHF,TGTGCCAGTAGTATCCGAGGAGGGGGGGTAGATAGCAATCAGCCCCAGCATTTT
TRBV6-5,few,TRBJ1-5,.,CASKRGRFGNQPQHF,TGTGCCAGCAAGAGAGGGAGGTTCGGCAATCAGCCCCAGCATTTT
TRBV6-5,once,TRBJ1-2,.,CASNAGYGYTF,TGTGCCAGCAACGCGGGCTATGGCTACACCTTC
TRBV7-9,.,TRBJ2-5,.,CASALAPQETQYF,TGTGCCAGCGCTTTAGCGCCACAAGAGACCCAGTACTTC
TRBV19,.,TRBJ2-1,TRBD1,CASSDPIVGTGGYNEQFF,TGTGCCAGTAGCGATCCTATAGTAGGGACAGGGGGCTACAATGAGCAGTTCTTC
TRBV11-2,.,TRBJ1-1,.,CASSLLGVTEAFF,TGTGCCAGCAGCTTATTGGGGGTCACTGAAGCTTTCTTT